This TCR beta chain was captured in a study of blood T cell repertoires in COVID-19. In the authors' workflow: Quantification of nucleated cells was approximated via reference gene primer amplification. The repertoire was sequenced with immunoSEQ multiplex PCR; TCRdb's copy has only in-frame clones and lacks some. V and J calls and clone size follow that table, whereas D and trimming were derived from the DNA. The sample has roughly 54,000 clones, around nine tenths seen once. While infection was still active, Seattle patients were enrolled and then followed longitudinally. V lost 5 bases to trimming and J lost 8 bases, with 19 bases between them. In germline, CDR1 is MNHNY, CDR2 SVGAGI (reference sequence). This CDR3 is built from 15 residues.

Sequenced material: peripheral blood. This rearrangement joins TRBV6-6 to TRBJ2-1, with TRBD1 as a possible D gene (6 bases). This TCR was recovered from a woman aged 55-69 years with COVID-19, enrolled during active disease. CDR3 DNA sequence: TGTGCCAGCAGTGACTACAGGGCGCAGAGGTATGAGCAGTTCTTC. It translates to CASSDYRAQRYEQFF.